These 27 T cell receptor beta chains originate from one sample sequenced in a study of regulatory T cells in long-lasting Graves disease. TCR beta libraries were built with iRepertoire HTBI primers and Arm-PCR of CDR3 regions. TCRdb independently ran MiXCR on the multiplex PCR reads; one entry per CDR3 protein. In the table there are under 700,000 distinct CDR3 sequences, roughly a sixth of which are singletons. Documented time point: newly diagnosed GD, antithyroid drugs for less than 3 months. TCR sequences were obtained from RNA taken from PBMCs. The sample also formed part of further work on T cells in Graves' hyperthyroidism and ophthalmopathy.

The sample in question was peripheral blood mononuclear cells (PBMCs), obtained at new diagnosis, from a patient treated with antithyroid drugs. The receptors come from a woman aged 35-65 years with Graves disease.

This clonotype was detected only once. V and J are TRBV20-1 and TRBJ2-1, with D possibly called TRBD1 or TRBD2 (6 bases each). With 3 bases removed from V and 5 bases from J, the gap between germline ends came to 8 bases. This CDR3 has 12 residues. Germline V lookup: CDR1 DFQATT, CDR2 SNEGSKA (reference sequence). CDR3 DNA sequence: TGCAGTGCTAGTCGGGGGCACAATGAGCAGTTCTTC. Amino acid sequence: CSASRGHNEQFF.

This clonotype has a handful of counts. This sequence joins TRBV5-1 and TRBJ1-4; possible D gene TRBD1, 6 bases. This CDR3 region has 14 residues. The germline V gene has CDR1 SGHRS and CDR2 YFSETQ. The V and J ends lost 3 bases and 5 bases respectively, with 11 bases between them. The CDR3 sequence: CASSSGQANEKLFF. As DNA, the CDR3 is TGCGCCAGCAGCTCGGGACAAGCAAATGAAAAACTGTTTTTT.

V gene TRBV3-1 combines with J gene TRBJ2-4; TRBD2 matches 13 bases. The length of the CDR3 is 20 residues. Unmatched junction bases numbered 11, after V lost 3 bases and J lost 0 bases. Germline V gene sequence: CDR1 LGHDT, CDR2 YNNKEL (reference sequence). The CDR3 spells CASSQFRRTSGGGAKNIQYF. The DNA of the CDR3 is TGTGCCAGCAGCCAGTTCAGAAGGACTAGCGGGGGAGGAGCCAAAAACATTCAGTACTTC.

The J gene is TRBJ1-1, the V gene TRBV7-2; D is possibly TRBD1 (5 bases). The germline V gene has CDR1 SGHTA and CDR2 FQGNSA. The CDR3 has 15 amino acids. V shed 3 bases and J shed 4 bases, with 15 bases lying between them. Here the CDR3 DNA reads TGTGCCAGCAGCTTGGGACCCCCCGGGGGCACTGAAGCTTTCTTT. It translates to CASSLGPPGGTEAFF.

This clonotype has at least ten counts. The V and J genes are TRBV6-1 and TRBJ1-1; D ambiguous. Deletions cut 11 bases from V and 4 bases from J, with 17 bases between. Germline V gene data show CDR1 as MNHNS and CDR2 as SASEGT. CDR3 length: 13 residues. CDR3 residues: CARPNGEGTEAFF. The DNA for the CDR3 is TGTGCCCGACCGAATGGGGAGGGCACTGAAGCTTTCTTT.

This clonotype was observed at least ten times. The gene calls are TRBV30 and TRBJ2-3; no clear D. In germline, CDR1 is GTSNPN, CDR2 SVGIG (reference sequence). Trimming took off 1 base at V and 2 bases at J, with 7 bases between the two ends. The CDR3 contains 13 residues. CDR3 in DNA: TGTGCCTGGAGTGAGTCGTACACAGATACGCAGTATTTT. It codes for CAWSESYTDTQYF.

CDR3 residues: CATSSDRGGGGNQPQHF. As DNA, the CDR3 is TGTGCCACGAGCTCAGACAGGGGGGGAGGTGGCAATCAGCCCCAGCATTTT. This rearrangement joins TRBV10-3 to TRBJ1-5; 9 bases line up with TRBD1. The CDR3 is made up of 17 amino acids. Germline loops: CDR1 ENHRY, CDR2 SYGVKD. Trimming took 10 bases from V and 2 from J; bases not matched to a gene: 15.

The rearrangement uses TRBV15 and TRBJ1-6; D remains unclear. Germline V gene sequence: CDR1 LNHNV, CDR2 YYDKDF (reference sequence). The CDR3 loop spans 15 amino acids. Trimming pared 6 bases from V and 5 bases from J, leaving 14 bases between. In DNA, the CDR3 is TGTGCCACCAGGGAGTTCGGAGAAAATAATTCACCCCTCCACTTT. This encodes CATREFGENNSPLHF.

This clonotype was counted only a few times. J is TRBJ1-2 and V is TRBV5-1; D possibly corresponds to TRBD1 (6 bases). Trimming took off 0 bases at V and 7 bases at J, with 10 bases between the two ends. Germline CDR1 SGHRS, CDR2 YFSETQ. The CDR3 is 13 amino acids. CDR3 in amino acids: CASSLGQASGYTF. CDR3 DNA sequence: TGCGCCAGCAGCTTGGGACAGGCTTCTGGCTACACCTTC.

This clonotype was seen at least ten times. The chain is built from TRBV6-1 and TRBJ1-2; D is unclear. Germline V gene data show CDR1 as MNHNS and CDR2 as SASEGT. This CDR3 spans 14 amino acids. V gave up 6 bases and J gave up 4 bases, with 15 bases separating them. The CDR3 reads CASSWTITSYGYTF. CDR3 DNA: TGTGCCAGCAGCTGGACGATTACCTCCTATGGCTACACCTTC.

This clonotype was picked up a small number of times. The chain links TRBV6-2 or TRBV6-3 to TRBJ1-5; maybe TRBD1 (5 bases). Between the trimmed V and J ends, which lost 5 bases and 1 base, there was a span of 15 bases. The germline CDR1 and CDR2 sequences are MNHEY and SVGEGT. The CDR3 runs to 16 residues. CDR3: CASSEEFWGSNQPQHF. CDR3 sequence (DNA): TGTGCCAGCAGTGAAGAATTCTGGGGGAGCAATCAGCCCCAGCATTTT.

The chain is built from TRBV6-2 or TRBV6-3 and TRBJ1-3, with D tentatively TRBD1 (5 bases). V gave up 2 bases and J gave up 4 bases, with 12 bases separating them. The CDR3 runs to 15 residues. Germline assignment: CDR1 MNHEY and CDR2 SVGEGT. CDR3 sequence: CASSYGAGSGNTIYF. Written as DNA, the CDR3 is TGTGCCAGCAGTTACGGTGCAGGGTCCGGAAACACCATATATTTT.

There are many counts of this clonotype. The chain uses TRBV28 and TRBJ2-7, with D perhaps given as TRBD1 or TRBD2 (6 bases each). Trimming pared 4 bases from V and 10 bases from J, leaving 17 bases between. CDR1 MDHEN and CDR2 SYDVKM come from the germline V gene. The CDR3 totals 13 residues. CDR3 nucleotide sequence: TGTGCCAGCAGTTACTTCGGGGGCTCAACCCAGTACTTC. This sequence encodes CASSYFGGSTQYF.

Ten or more counts support this clonotype. The rearrangement joins TRBV7-9 to TRBJ1-2, with D unresolved. The CDR3 is made up of 13 amino acids. CDR1 is SEHNR, CDR2 FQNEAQ, per germline (reference sequence). Between the trimmed V and J ends, which lost 0 bases and 2 bases, there was a span of 4 bases. CDR3 loop: CASSLAENYGYTF. CDR3 bases: TGTGCCAGCAGCTTAGCTGAGAACTATGGCTACACCTTC. The entire variable domain, with the rest obtained from reference TRBV7-9 and TRBJ1-2, is as follows: DTGVSQNPRHKITKRGQNVTFRCDPISEHNRLYWYRQTLGQGPEFLTYFQNEAQLEKSRLLSDRFSAERPKGSFSTLEIQRTEQGDSAMYLCASSLAENYGYTFGSGTRLTVV.

There are many counts of this clonotype. The chain couples TRBV12-3 or TRBV12-4 to TRBJ2-7; no firm D call. Trimming stripped 6 bases from V and 2 bases from J, with 11 bases between. This CDR3 is built from 13 residues. CDR3 amino acids: CASSPGPAYEQYF. DNA of the CDR3: TGTGCCAGCAGCCCCGGCCCGGCCTACGAGCAGTACTTC.

About this clonotype itself: Its ends do not fully match the called genes, so a read error is possible. The J gene is TRBJ1-1, the V gene TRBV3-1, with D uncertain. CDR1 LGHDT and CDR2 YNNKEL come from the germline V gene (reference sequence). The CDR3 loop spans 11 amino acids. The CDR3 coding sequence is TGTGCCAGCGGCCAGTTGTCTGGAGCTTTCTTT. Its translation is CASGQLSGAFF.

The table lists this clonotype with a few counts. In DNA form, the CDR3 reads TGTGCCGGCAAAGACAGGGTTTGGGCCGAGCAGTACTTC. This encodes CAGKDRVWAEQYF. The J gene is TRBJ2-7, the V gene TRBV6-1, with 7 bases fitting TRBD1. Germline CDR1 and CDR2: MNHNS and SASEGT. The CDR3 consists of 13 residues. The V and J ends lost 11 bases and 6 bases, in that order; junction bases with no gene match: 13.

This clonotype was found many times. V is TRBV9 and J is TRBJ2-1; 10 nucleotides align to TRBD2. With 3 bases clipped from V and 0 bases from J, the junction kept 6 bases outside the gene matches. CDR1 SGDLS and CDR2 YYNGEE come from the germline V gene. The CDR3 contains 17 residues. The CDR3 spells CASSASPSGGSYNEQFF. DNA of the CDR3: TGTGCCAGCAGCGCCAGCCCTAGCGGGGGCTCCTACAATGAGCAGTTCTTC. Variable domain in full (rest from reference TRBV9 and TRBJ2-1): DSGVTQTPKHLITATGQRVTLRCSPRSGDLSVYWYQQSLDQGLQFLIQYYNGEERAKGNILERFSAQQFPDLHSELNLSSLELGDSALYFCASSASPSGGSYNEQFFGPGTRLTVL.

This clonotype has just a few counts. This chain uses TRBV19 with TRBJ1-4, with D perhaps TRBD1 (5 bases). V dropped 4 bases and J dropped 5 bases, with 11 bases sitting between them. The CDR3 covers 14 residues. The V gene's germline CDR1 is LNHDA and CDR2 SQIVND (reference sequence). The CDR3 nucleotides are TGTGCCAGTAGTAACCCACAGGTGAATGAAAAACTGTTTTTT. It is translated as CASSNPQVNEKLFF.

In regard to this clonotype: A much larger clone differs by one base, so this may be a read error. The V gene is TRBV3-1, the J gene TRBJ1-4; 11 positions match TRBD1. V gave up 4 bases and J gave up 8 bases; unmatched junction bases: 9. The germline CDR1 and CDR2 sequences are LGHDT and YNNKEL (reference sequence). The length of the CDR3 is 16 residues. For the CDR3, the DNA is TGTGCCAGCAGCCCTCGGACAGGGGGCTTCCGCGAAAAACTGTTTTTT. Translating it yields CASSPRTGGFREKLFF. The full variable domain, in which reference TRBV3-1 and TRBJ1-4 provide the parts outside the CDR3, is DTAVSQTPKYLVTQMGNDKSIKCEQNLGHDTMYWYKQDSKKFLKIMFSYNNKELIINETVPNRFSPKSPDKAHLNLHINSLELGDSAVYFCASSPRTGGFREKLFFGSGTQLSVL.

A few counts support this clonotype. The chain combines TRBV7-8 with TRBJ1-2, with D unclear. This CDR3 is 13 amino acids long. Between the trimmed V and J ends, which lost 1 base and 6 bases, there was a span of 9 bases. Germline-derived CDR1 and CDR2 are SGHVS and FQNEAQ. Here the CDR3 reads CASSLGERNGYTF. Here the CDR3 DNA reads TGTGCCAGCAGCTTAGGGGAAAGGAATGGCTACACCTTC.

This clonotype was seen a handful of times. This CDR3 is CAISESEGTYYGYTF. The DNA of the CDR3 is TGTGCCATCAGTGAGTCGGAGGGAACTTACTATGGCTACACCTTC. The chain employs TRBV10-3 and TRBJ1-2, with D unresolved. The V gene lost 0 bases and the J gene lost 3 bases, with 11 bases spanning the gap. This CDR3 region has 15 residues. Germline V CDR1 and CDR2: ENHRY, SYGVKD.

The J gene is TRBJ2-7, the V gene TRBV12-3 or TRBV12-4; D might be TRBD2 (6 bases). Trimming cost V 7 bases and J 0 bases, with 13 bases left between them. This CDR3 is 14 amino acids long. Here the CDR3 reads CASKKRASSYEQYF. CDR3 coding DNA: TGTGCCAGCAAGAAGCGGGCCAGCTCCTACGAGCAGTACTTC.

The chain employs TRBV19 and TRBJ2-6; 10 nucleotides agree with TRBD1. Germline loops: CDR1 LNHDA, CDR2 SQIVND (reference sequence). Trimming at V came to 5 bases and at J to 0 bases, leaving 13 bases not matched to a gene. The CDR3 length is 20 residues. In nucleotides, the CDR3 is TGTGCCAGTAGTGAGACAGGGGGCTTTTTCACAGACTCTGGGGCCAACGTCCTGACTTTC. Protein product: CASSETGGFFTDSGANVLTF.

V gene TRBV9 combines with J gene TRBJ1-1, with 12 bases that match TRBD1. Germline V CDR1 and CDR2: SGDLS, YYNGEE. This CDR3 region has 16 residues. V lost 4 bases to trimming and J lost 4 bases; unmatched junction nucleotides: 8. CDR3 loop: CASSHPGTGGFTEAFF. In DNA form, the CDR3 reads TGTGCCAGCAGCCACCCCGGGACAGGGGGCTTCACTGAAGCTTTCTTT. Variable domain in full (rest from reference TRBV9 and TRBJ1-1): DSGVTQTPKHLITATGQRVTLRCSPRSGDLSVYWYQQSLDQGLQFLIQYYNGEERAKGNILERFSAQQFPDLHSELNLSSLELGDSALYFCASSHPGTGGFTEAFFGQGTRLTVV.

Ten or more counts support this clonotype. The CDR3 is CASSSPLVQETQYF. The CDR3 nucleotides are TGTGCCAGCAGCTCCCCGCTGGTACAAGAGACCCAGTACTTC. The V and J genes are TRBV6-1 and TRBJ2-5; D remains unclear. Trimming removed 6 bases from V and 2 bases from J, with 13 bases in between. Germline lookup yields CDR1 MNHNS and CDR2 SASEGT. CDR3 length equals 14 residues.

The rearrangement joins TRBV24-1 to TRBJ1-4, with no clear D. The CDR3 is made up of 17 amino acids. V was pared by 3 bases and J by 7 bases, with 20 bases between. CDR1 and CDR2 from the germline V gene are KGHDR and SFDVKD. CDR3 nucleotide sequence: TGTGCCACCAGTGATCGACTCTACGGGAGAGGCCGTGAAAAACTGTTTTTT. It translates to CATSDRLYGRGREKLFF.